Below, 21 T cell receptor beta chains from the same sample are listed, as sequenced in a study of prognosis after radiotherapy for stage I lung cancer. It was by two-round multiplex PCR that TCR beta CDR3 was amplified from genomic DNA. First-round PCR, the initial amplification, used primers specific to each TRBV and TRBJ gene. Via MiXCR, TCRdb re-called the multiplex PCR reads, giving one row per CDR3 protein. Seen here are approximately 11,000 distinct CDR3 sequences, approximately 36% observed once, and the top ten hold approximately 57%. The sequences come from PBMCs, collected before or after stereotactic body radiation therapy (not recorded which). All receptors come from a donor aged 50 or older with non-small cell lung cancer.

In its sample, this clonotype ranks as medium-sized (0.01 to 0.1%). J is TRBJ2-7 and V is TRBV6-4, with D perhaps matching TRBD1 (6 bases). The CDR3 has 13 residues. V was cut by 5 bases and J by 3 bases, with 11 bases left in between. Germline-derived CDR1 and CDR2 are MRHNA and SNTAGT. The CDR3 region is CASSYVQGYEQYF. The CDR3 nucleotides are TGTGCCAGCAGTTACGTACAGGGCTACGAGCAGTACTTC.

This clonotype was recorded at least ten times. The rearrangement joins TRBV20-1 to TRBJ1-5; 7 bases match TRBD1. Looked up from germline, CDR1 is DFQATT and CDR2 is SNEGSKA (reference sequence). The CDR3 sequence is 14 residues long. J gave up 6 bases and V 6 bases, and 11 bases lay outside the gene matches. The CDR3 region is CSASNRQGGQPQHF. The CDR3 bases are TGCAGTGCCAGCAACCGACAGGGAGGTCAGCCCCAGCATTTT.

About this clonotype: With a far larger clone one base away, a read error is the likely cause. The J gene is TRBJ2-7, the V gene TRBV28; 9 nucleotides align to TRBD1. The tail of the sequence fits TRBJ2-1 better, so the J call may be wrong. Germline loops: CDR1 MDHEN, CDR2 SYDVKM. The CDR3 is 15 amino acids. Here the CDR3 reads CASSCGTGRHNEQFF. The DNA of the CDR3 is TGTGCCAGCAGTTGCGGGACAGGGCGGCACAATGAGCAGTTCTTC.

This clonotype qualifies as medium-sized. CDR3 in amino acids: CASSLVGTGYNEQFF. DNA for the CDR3: TGTGCCAGCAGTTTAGTTGGGACAGGTTACAATGAGCAGTTCTTC. The rearrangement links TRBV12-3 or TRBV12-4 to TRBJ2-1; the match to TRBD1 covers 8 bases. The CDR3 covers 15 residues. V lost 1 base to trimming and J lost 4 bases; unmatched junction nucleotides: 3.

Points on this clonotype: Just one base apart from a much larger clone, this may be a read error. This CDR3 is missing its conserved last phenylalanine or tryptophan, likely due to a read error. The DNA of the CDR3 is TGTGCCAGCACCGCAACGGGCAGGGCTGGGGAGACCCAGTACTCC. As protein: CASTATGRAGETQYS. This chain joins TRBV6-2 or TRBV6-3 and TRBJ2-5, with D possibly being TRBD1 (5 bases). This CDR3 contains 15 residues. Germline-derived CDR1 and CDR2 are MNHEY and SVGEGT. Trimming left V 7 bases short and J 5 bases short, with 20 bases between.

This clonotype was counted at least ten times. The chain recombines TRBV28 with TRBJ2-1, with TRBD2 identical over 10 bases. This CDR3 region has 15 residues. V was clipped by 2 bases and J by 9 bases; unmatched bases: 7. Germline V lookup: CDR1 MDHEN, CDR2 SYDVKM. CDR3: CASSLQLAGAGEQFF. The CDR3 DNA follows: TGTGCCAGCAGTTTACAGCTAGCGGGAGCCGGTGAGCAGTTCTTC.

This clonotype occurred a few times. The chain carries TRBV20-1 and TRBJ2-3; no clear D gene. Germline V gives CDR1 DFQATT, CDR2 SNEGSKA (reference sequence). This CDR3 has 16 residues. Trimming cost V 3 bases and J 0 bases, with 16 bases left between them. CDR3 nucleotide sequence: TGCAGTGCTAGGGAACATTTATCCGCCAGCACAGATACGCAGTATTTT. Translating it yields CSAREHLSASTDTQYF.

The chain recombines TRBV2 with TRBJ2-5; D not resolved. The V end was cut by 4 bases, the J end by 1 base, with 19 bases between. This CDR3 comprises 17 residues. CDR1 is SNHLY, CDR2 FYNNEI, per germline. CDR3 region: CASSVGALLDGQETQYF. DNA of the CDR3: TGTGCCAGCAGTGTTGGAGCATTGCTGGACGGCCAAGAGACCCAGTACTTC.

This clonotype occurred once. It differs at one base from a far larger clone, so likely a read error. V gene TRBV27 combines with J gene TRBJ2-7; D might be TRBD2 (6 bases). The germline V gene encodes CDR1 MNHEY and CDR2 SMNVEV (reference sequence). The CDR3 totals 15 residues. With 5 bases removed from V and 0 bases from J, the gap between germline ends came to 14 bases. CDR3 bases: TGTGCCAGCAGTATCGCGGGACCCACCTCCTACGAGCAGTACTTC. Translating gives CASSIAGPTSYEQYF.

The V and J genes are TRBV7-9 and TRBJ2-1, with TRBD2 matching 10 bases. The CDR3 length is 16 residues. With V trimmed by 2 bases and J by 4 bases, 5 bases remained unmatched. Germline V gene sequence: CDR1 SEHNR, CDR2 FQNEAQ (reference sequence). The CDR3 reads CASSLSRTSGYNEQFF. DNA for the CDR3: TGTGCCAGCAGCTTATCGAGGACTAGCGGATACAATGAGCAGTTCTTC.

This clonotype has at least ten counts. J is TRBJ1-1 and V is TRBV28; D is unresolved. This CDR3 has 13 residues. Germline V gene data show CDR1 as MDHEN and CDR2 as SYDVKM. The ends were cut back, 2 bases at V and 4 bases at J, with 8 bases in the middle. The CDR3 is CASSLEGPTEAFF. In DNA, the CDR3 is TGTGCCAGCAGTTTAGAGGGCCCCACTGAAGCTTTCTTT.

This clonotype was counted at least ten times. The V and J genes are TRBV24-1 and TRBJ1-5, with 9 positions matching TRBD1. The J segment lost 0 bases and the V segment lost 9 bases, leaving 8 bases of the junction unmatched. CDR1 KGHDR and CDR2 SFDVKD come from the germline V gene. This CDR3 has 16 residues. The CDR3 here is CATAPGTGFSNQPQHF. The DNA of the CDR3 is TGTGCCACCGCCCCCGGGACAGGGTTTAGCAATCAGCCCCAGCATTTT.

This clonotype has a handful of counts. The rearrangement joins TRBV28 to TRBJ1-1, with D perhaps matching TRBD1 (5 bases). Germline loops: CDR1 MDHEN, CDR2 SYDVKM. This CDR3 region has 15 residues. Trimming stripped 3 bases from V and 2 bases from J, with 13 bases between. This CDR3 reads CASSFGRGGNTEAFF. CDR3 DNA: TGTGCCAGCAGTTTCGGGAGGGGAGGAAACACTGAAGCTTTCTTT.

The genes are TRBV11-2 and TRBJ2-3; D perhaps matches TRBD2 (6 bases). Between the trimmed V and J ends, which lost 1 base and 4 bases, there was a span of 12 bases. CDR3 size: 15 residues. Germline loops: CDR1 SGHAT, CDR2 FQNNGV. This CDR3 reads CASSLVPASADTQYF. CDR3 DNA sequence: TGTGCCAGCAGCTTAGTCCCGGCTAGCGCAGATACGCAGTATTTT.

The table lists this clonotype with many counts. CDR3 loop: CASSLESRGNPPSYEQYF. CDR3 DNA sequence: TGTGCCAGCAGCTTAGAGTCCCGGGGGAACCCCCCCTCCTACGAGCAGTACTTC. The rearrangement links TRBV11-3 to TRBJ2-7, with D tentatively TRBD2 (6 bases). Germline V gene data show CDR1 as SGHNT and CDR2 as YENEEA. The length of the CDR3 is 18 residues. V was clipped by 0 bases and J by 0 bases, with 18 bases between them.

This clonotype was seen more than once but under ten times. Since a much larger clone is just one base distant, this may be a read error. V and J are TRBV6-1 and TRBJ2-5; 7 nucleotides line up with TRBD2. The J segment lost 9 bases and the V segment lost 4 bases, leaving 8 bases of the junction unmatched. The CDR3 has 13 amino acids. Germline V gives CDR1 MNHNS, CDR2 SASEGT. For the CDR3, the DNA is TGTGCCAGCAGTGCGGACTTCCGGGGGGCCCAGTACTTC. Encoded protein: CASSADFRGAQYF.

This clonotype was counted ten times or more. The V call is TRBV15, the J call TRBJ2-5; D is perhaps TRBD2 (5 bases). V gave up 2 bases and J gave up 4 bases, with 8 bases separating them. This CDR3 region has 13 residues. Looked up from germline, CDR1 is LNHNV and CDR2 is YYDKDF (reference sequence). This chain's CDR3 is CATSRLARETQYF. The CDR3 region has the DNA TGTGCCACCAGCAGACTAGCACGAGAGACCCAGTACTTC.

This clonotype was seen repeatedly, ten times or more. The chain recombines TRBV11-2 with TRBJ2-1, with 9 bases identical to TRBD2. The germline gives CDR1 SGHAT, CDR2 FQNNGV. CDR3 length equals 15 residues. J lost 9 bases, V lost 5 bases, and 11 bases had no gene match. CDR3 residues: CASSAGRAGGSEQFF. As DNA, the CDR3 is TGTGCCAGCAGCGCAGGAAGAGCGGGGGGTAGTGAGCAGTTCTTC. Full variable domain (rest looked up from reference TRBV11-2 and TRBJ2-1): EAGVAQSPRYKIIEKRQSVAFWCNPISGHATLYWYQQILGQGPKLLIQFQNNGVVDDSQLPKDRFSAERLKGVDSTLKIQPAKLEDSAVYLCASSAGRAGGSEQFFGPGTRLTVL.

This chain connects TRBV28 to TRBJ2-7; 9 bases match TRBD2. V shed 5 bases and J 0 bases; nucleotides not matched to a gene: 8. The CDR3 runs 16 residues. Germline lookup yields CDR1 MDHEN and CDR2 SYDVKM. CDR3 DNA sequence: TGTGCCAGCAGTCCTGCCGGTAGCGGGAGCTCCTACGAGCAGTACTTC. This translates into CASSPAGSGSSYEQYF.

This clonotype counts as medium-sized. The J gene is TRBJ2-7, the V gene TRBV27; D not certain. This CDR3 has 13 residues. V was trimmed by 4 bases and J by 2 bases, leaving 9 bases between them. The germline CDR1 and CDR2 sequences are MNHEY and SMNVEV (reference sequence). Written as DNA, the CDR3 is TGTGCCAGCAGTTGGACGGGCGCCTACGAGCAGTACTTC. Translating it yields CASSWTGAYEQYF.

This clonotype was seen a handful of times. The V and J genes are TRBV5-5 and TRBJ2-1; 7 nucleotides line up with TRBD2. Germline V gene data show CDR1 as SGHKS and CDR2 as YYEKEE (reference sequence). J was trimmed by 6 bases and V by 2 bases; bases with no gene match: 5. CDR3 length equals 14 residues. CDR3 coding DNA: TGTGCCAGCAGCTTCACTACTAGCGTCAATGAGCAGTTCTTC. This codes for CASSFTTSVNEQFF. The entire variable domain, with the rest obtained from reference TRBV5-5 and TRBJ2-1, is as follows: DAGVTQSPTHLIKTRGQQVTLRCSPISGHKSVSWYQQVLGQGPQFIFQYYEKEERGRGNFPDRFSARQFPNYSSELNVNALLLGDSALYLCASSFTTSVNEQFFGPGTRLTVL.